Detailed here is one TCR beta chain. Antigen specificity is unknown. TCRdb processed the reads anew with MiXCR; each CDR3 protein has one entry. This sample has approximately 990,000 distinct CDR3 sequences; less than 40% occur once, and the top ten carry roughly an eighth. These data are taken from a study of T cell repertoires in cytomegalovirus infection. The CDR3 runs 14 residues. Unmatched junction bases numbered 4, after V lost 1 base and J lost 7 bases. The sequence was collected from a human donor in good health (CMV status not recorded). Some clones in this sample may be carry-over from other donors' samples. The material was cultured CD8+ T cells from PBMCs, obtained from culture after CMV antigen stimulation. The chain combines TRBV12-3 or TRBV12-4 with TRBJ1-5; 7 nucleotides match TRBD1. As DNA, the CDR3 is TGTGCCAGCAGTTTAGGAAGGACAGGCCAGCCCCAGCATTTT. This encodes CASSLGRTGQPQHF.